These T cell receptor beta chains were read from a single sample in a study of T cell repertoires in cytomegalovirus infection. TCRdb fed the reads into MiXCR, producing one record per CDR3 protein. The sample yields around 900,000 distinct CDR3 sequences, around 32% seen once. No antigen is known for these receptors. The sample was cultured CD8+ T cells from PBMCs, taken from culture after CMV antigen stimulation. Every receptor here comes from a human donor in good health (CMV status not recorded). Some clones in this sample may be carry-over from other donors' samples. Both conserved end residues are part of each CDR3. Fields, in order: V gene, D gene, clone size, J gene, CDR3 protein, CDR3 DNA. The D gene is left open where the match is weak. A row's size may be missing; if present it is once, few, many or a size class.

v_gene: TRBV20-1; d_gene: .; abundance: .; j_gene: TRBJ1-2; CDR3aa: CSARMTSRETNYGYTF; CDR3nt: TGCAGTGCTAGAATGACATCCAGAGAAACTAACTATGGCTACACCTTC
v_gene: TRBV15; d_gene: TRBD1; abundance: .; j_gene: TRBJ2-1; CDR3aa: CATSRERSGGTYNEQFF; CDR3nt: TGTGCCACCAGCAGAGAGCGGTCAGGGGGCACCTACAATGAGCAGTTCTTC
v_gene: TRBV12-5; d_gene: .; abundance: once; j_gene: TRBJ1-1; CDR3aa: CASGPTDPNTEAFF; CDR3nt: TGTGCTAGTGGTCCGACCGACCCGAACACTGAAGCTTTCTTT
v_gene: TRBV24-1; d_gene: TRBD2; abundance: few; j_gene: TRBJ2-3; CDR3aa: CATRPRGGADTQYF; CDR3nt: TGTGCCACCCGTCCACGGGGGGGGGCAGATACGCAGTATTTT
v_gene: TRBV15; d_gene: .; abundance: .; j_gene: TRBJ2-1; CDR3aa: CATSGDGQDGEQFF; CDR3nt: TGTGCCACCAGCGGGGACGGCCAAGACGGTGAGCAGTTCTTC
v_gene: TRBV7-9; d_gene: .; abundance: .; j_gene: TRBJ1-1; CDR3aa: CAILPGAATDEAFF; CDR3nt: TGTGCCATCCTCCCGGGGGCCGCGACCGATGAAGCTTTCTTT
v_gene: TRBV19; d_gene: .; abundance: .; j_gene: TRBJ1-5; CDR3aa: CASSVSGQRANQPQHF; CDR3nt: TGTGCCAGTAGTGTCTCGGGACAACGGGCAAATCAGCCCCAGCATTTT
v_gene: TRBV24-1; d_gene: .; abundance: many; j_gene: TRBJ2-2; CDR3aa: CATSDLGTYTGELFF; CDR3nt: TGTGCCACCAGTGATTTAGGGACGTACACCGGGGAGCTGTTTTTT
v_gene: TRBV27; d_gene: TRBD1; abundance: .; j_gene: TRBJ1-1; CDR3aa: CASSLSGGDGYTEAFF; CDR3nt: TGTGCCAGCAGTTTATCAGGGGGCGATGGGTACACTGAAGCTTTCTTT
v_gene: TRBV7-2; d_gene: .; abundance: .; j_gene: TRBJ2-3; CDR3aa: CASSLGPYRITDTQYF; CDR3nt: TGTGCCAGCAGCTTAGGTCCCTACCGTATAACAGATACGCAGTATTTT
v_gene: TRBV7-9; d_gene: TRBD1; abundance: many; j_gene: TRBJ2-7; CDR3aa: CASSLADRGPYEQYF; CDR3nt: TGTGCCAGCAGCTTAGCCGACAGGGGCCCCTACGAGCAGTACTTC